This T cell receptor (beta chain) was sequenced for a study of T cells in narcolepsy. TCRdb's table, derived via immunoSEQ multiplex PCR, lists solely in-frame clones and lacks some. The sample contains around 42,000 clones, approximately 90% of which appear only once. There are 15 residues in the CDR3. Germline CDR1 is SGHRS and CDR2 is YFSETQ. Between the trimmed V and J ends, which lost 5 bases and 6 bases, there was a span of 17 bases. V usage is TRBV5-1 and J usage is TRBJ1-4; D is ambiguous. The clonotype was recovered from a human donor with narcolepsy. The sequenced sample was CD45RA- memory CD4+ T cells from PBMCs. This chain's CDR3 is CASRSDFTSYEKLFF. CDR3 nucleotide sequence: TGCGCCAGCAGGTCAGACTTTACCTCCTATGAAAAACTGTTTTTT.